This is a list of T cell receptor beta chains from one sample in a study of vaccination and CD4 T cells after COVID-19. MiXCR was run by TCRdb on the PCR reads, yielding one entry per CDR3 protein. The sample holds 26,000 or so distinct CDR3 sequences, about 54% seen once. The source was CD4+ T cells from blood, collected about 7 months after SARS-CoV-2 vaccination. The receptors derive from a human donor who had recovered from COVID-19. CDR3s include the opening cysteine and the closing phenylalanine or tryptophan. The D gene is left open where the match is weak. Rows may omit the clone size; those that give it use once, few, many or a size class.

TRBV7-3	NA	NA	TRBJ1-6	CASTDHRVDSPLHF	TGTGCCAGCACCGACCACAGGGTCGATTCACCCCTCCACTTT
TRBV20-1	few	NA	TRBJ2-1	CSASRHVSNEQFF	TGCAGTGCTAGTCGACACGTAAGCAATGAGCAGTTCTTC
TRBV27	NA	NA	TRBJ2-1	CASSHGTDLYNEQFF	TGTGCCAGCAGCCACGGGACGGATCTCTACAATGAGCAGTTCTTC
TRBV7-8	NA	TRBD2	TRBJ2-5	CASSSLAGGETQYF	TGTGCCAGCAGCTCCCTAGCGGGAGGAGAGACCCAGTACTTC
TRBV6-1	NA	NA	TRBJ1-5	CASSEYRHQPQHF	TGTGCCAGCAGTGAGTACAGGCATCAGCCCCAGCATTTT
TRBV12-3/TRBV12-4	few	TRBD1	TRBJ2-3	CASSFSGGRDTQYF	TGTGCCAGCAGTTTCTCAGGGGGCAGAGATACGCAGTATTTT
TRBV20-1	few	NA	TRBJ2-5	CSVSDDDHFTAQETQYF	TGCAGTGTCAGCGACGATGACCATTTTACGGCCCAAGAGACCCAGTACTTC
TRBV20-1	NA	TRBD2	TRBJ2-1	CSARLPTSGSDDEQFF	TGCAGTGCTAGACTCCCGACTAGCGGGAGTGATGATGAGCAGTTCTTC
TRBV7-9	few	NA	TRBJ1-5	CASSLGQHQPQHF	TGTGCCAGCAGCTTAGGACAACATCAGCCCCAGCATTTT
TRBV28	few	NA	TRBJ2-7	CASRPSGAGEIYEQYF	TGTGCCAGCAGACCCTCCGGGGCAGGTGAAATCTACGAGCAGTACTTC
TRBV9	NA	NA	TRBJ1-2	CASRGVEDYGYTF	TGTGCCAGTAGAGGGGTTGAGGACTATGGCTACACCTTC
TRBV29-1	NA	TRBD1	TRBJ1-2	CSVGHGQGASYTF	TGCAGCGTCGGCCACGGACAGGGGGCAAGCTACACCTTC
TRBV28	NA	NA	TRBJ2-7	CASSLIPGLSGYEQYF	TGTGCCAGCAGTTTAATCCCGGGCTTGAGTGGCTACGAGCAGTACTTC
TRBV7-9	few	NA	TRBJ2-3	CASTSGHTDTQYF	TGTGCCAGCACGTCGGGACACACAGATACGCAGTATTTT
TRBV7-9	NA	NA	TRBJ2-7	CASSSGRLVHEQYF	TGTGCCAGCAGCTCCGGGCGACTAGTCCACGAGCAGTACTTC
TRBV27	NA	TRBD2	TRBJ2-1	CASSSLAISYNEQFF	TGTGCCAGCAGTTCACTAGCGATTTCCTACAATGAGCAGTTCTTC
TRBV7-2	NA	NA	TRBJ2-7	CASSVDNAYYEQYF	TGTGCCAGCAGCGTTGACAACGCGTACTACGAGCAGTACTTC
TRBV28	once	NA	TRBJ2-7	CASSLRGTGLTYEQYF	TGTGCCAGCAGTTTAAGGGGAACCGGGCTCACCTACGAGCAGTACTTC
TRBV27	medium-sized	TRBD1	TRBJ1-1	CASSPDRGTEAFF	TGTGCCAGCAGTCCCGACAGGGGCACTGAAGCTTTCTTT
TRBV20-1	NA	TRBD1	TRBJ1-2	CSAASGTGEVGYTF	TGCAGTGCGGCGTCCGGGACAGGGGAGGTAGGCTACACCTTC
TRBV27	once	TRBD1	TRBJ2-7	CASRPRVPHTGVLRRAYEQYF	TGTGCCAGCCGTCCTCGAGTTCCTCACACAGGGGTCTTACGCCGCGCCTACGAGCAGTACTTC
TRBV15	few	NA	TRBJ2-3	CATSRVRSTDTQYF	TGTGCCACCAGCAGAGTCAGGAGCACAGATACGCAGTATTTT
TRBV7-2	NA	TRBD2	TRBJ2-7	CASSRLILAGGGEQYF	TGTGCCAGCAGCCGATTGATACTAGCGGGAGGGGGGGAGCAGTACTTC
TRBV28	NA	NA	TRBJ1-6	CASGSTGWHSPLHF	TGTGCCAGCGGATCGACTGGGTGGCATTCACCCCTCCACTTT
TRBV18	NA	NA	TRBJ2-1	CASSAQGGTYNEQFF	TGTGCCAGCTCGGCACAGGGGGGGACTTACAATGAGCAGTTCTTC
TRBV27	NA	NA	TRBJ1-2	CASSFRGGYGYTF	TGTGCCAGCAGTTTTAGGGGCGGCTATGGCTACACCTTC
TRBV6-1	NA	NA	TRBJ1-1	CASSIMDLNTEAFF	TGTGCCAGCAGCATCATGGATCTGAACACTGAAGCTTTCTTT
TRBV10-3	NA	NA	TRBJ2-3	CAISSDTRLVQITDTQYF	TGTGCCATCAGTTCCGATACCCGACTAGTCCAAATCACAGATACGCAGTATTTT
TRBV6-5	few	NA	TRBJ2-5	CASSSPSASAETQYF	TGTGCCAGCAGTTCACCGTCGGCTAGCGCAGAGACCCAGTACTTC
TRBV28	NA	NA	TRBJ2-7	CASSFRLAYEQYF	TGTGCCAGCAGTTTTCGGCTAGCCTACGAGCAGTACTTC
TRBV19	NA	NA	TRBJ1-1	CASSKRRVNTEAFF	TGTGCCAGTAGTAAGAGAAGAGTGAACACTGAAGCTTTCTTT
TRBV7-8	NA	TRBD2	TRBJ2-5	CASNLRSRELDETQYF	TGTGCCAGCAACCTTCGCTCGCGGGAGCTCGACGAGACCCAGTACTTC
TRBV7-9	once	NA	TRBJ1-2	CASGSKNYGYTF	TGTGCCAGCGGGAGTAAAAACTATGGCTACACCTTC
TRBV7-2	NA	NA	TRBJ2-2	CASSFRRASGELFF	TGTGCCAGCAGCTTTCGTAGGGCCAGCGGGGAGCTGTTTTTT
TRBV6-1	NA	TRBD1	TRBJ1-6	CASSPTGVGSPLHF	TGTGCCAGCAGCCCTACAGGGGTAGGCTCACCCCTCCACTTT
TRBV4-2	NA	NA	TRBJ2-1	CASSQGTYNEQFF	TGTGCCAGCAGCCAAGGGACCTACAATGAGCAGTTCTTC
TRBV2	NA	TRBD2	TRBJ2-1	CASTGGRDEQFF	TGTGCCAGCACAGGAGGGAGGGATGAGCAGTTCTTC
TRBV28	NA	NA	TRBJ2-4	CASSLRVEVDIQYF	TGTGCCAGCAGCCTTAGGGTAGAGGTCGACATTCAGTACTTC
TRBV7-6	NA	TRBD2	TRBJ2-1	CASSLAWSGSGNEQFF	TGTGCTAGCAGCTTAGCTTGGAGCGGGAGTGGGAATGAGCAGTTCTTC
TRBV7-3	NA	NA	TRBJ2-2	CASSSHSAANTGELFF	TGTGCCAGCAGCTCGCACTCAGCCGCGAACACCGGGGAGCTGTTTTTT
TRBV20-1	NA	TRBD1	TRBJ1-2	CSATTGVYGYTF	TGCAGTGCAACGACAGGGGTCTATGGCTACACCTTC
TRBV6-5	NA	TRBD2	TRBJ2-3	CASSYSAGGYTDTQYF	TGTGCCAGCAGTTACTCAGCGGGAGGGTACACAGATACGCAGTATTTT
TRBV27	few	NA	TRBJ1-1	CASWATSMNTEAFF	TGTGCCAGCTGGGCAACTAGTATGAACACTGAAGCTTTCTTT
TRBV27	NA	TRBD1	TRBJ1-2	CASSHRGHYGYTF	TGTGCCAGCAGCCACAGGGGCCACTATGGCTACACCTTC
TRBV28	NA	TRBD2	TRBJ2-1	CASSSRLAGVYNEQFF	TGTGCCAGCAGTTCGAGACTAGCGGGGGTTTACAATGAGCAGTTCTTC
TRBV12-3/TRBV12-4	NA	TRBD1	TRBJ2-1	CASSRQGSEQFF	TGTGCCAGCAGTAGACAGGGATCTGAGCAGTTCTTC
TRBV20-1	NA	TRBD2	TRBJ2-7	CSARTLAGSYEQYF	TGCAGTGCTAGAACACTAGCGGGATCCTACGAGCAGTACTTC